Below, 11 T cell receptor beta chains from the same sample are listed, as sequenced in a study of naive and memory T cell subsets. Two oligonucleotides, mixed equimolar, formed the beta constant-region primer covering TRBC1 and TRBC2. Ligated cDNA was amplified by four rounds of PCR with nested alpha and beta constant-region primers and SP2. MiXCR was run by TCRdb on the UMI-ligation and nested PCR reads, yielding one entry per CDR3 protein. The table lists fewer than 150,000 distinct CDR3 sequences, approximately 20% of them singletons. Study-wide results and caveats: Naive repertoires, especially CD8, held a few larger clonotypes, possibly memory cells re-expressing CD45RA.

Their antigen targets remain unknown. Sequenced: naive CD8+ T cells from blood. The source of these receptors is a human donor in good health.

In its sample, this clonotype was seen a few times. This chain links TRBV20-1 with TRBJ2-5, with unresolved D. The CDR3 sequence is 13 residues long. Trimming cost V 1 base and J 1 base, with 7 bases left between them. The germline gives CDR1 DFQATT, CDR2 SNEGSKA (reference sequence). CDR3 in amino acids: CSARVAGQETQYF. The CDR3 nucleotides read TGCAGTGCTAGAGTAGCAGGCCAAGAGACCCAGTACTTC.

This chain joins TRBV12-3 or TRBV12-4 and TRBJ2-5; 9 nucleotides agree with TRBD1. The V segment lost 4 bases and the J segment 5 bases; nucleotides outside the gene matches: 20. The CDR3 extends over 19 amino acids. The CDR3 DNA reads TGTGCCAGCAGTTCACCGCTTATCCGGGACAGGGAAGGGCGGGAGACCCAGTACTTC. It encodes CASSSPLIRDREGRETQYF.

V is TRBV15 and J is TRBJ2-3, with D uncertain. The germline V gene encodes CDR1 LNHNV and CDR2 YYDKDF (reference sequence). The CDR3 contains 15 residues. Trimming shortened V by 0 bases and J by 2 bases, and 9 bases separated the two germline ends. In DNA form, the CDR3 reads TGTGCCACCAGCAGAGATGACGGGCCCACAGATACGCAGTATTTT. Translated, it gives CATSRDDGPTDTQYF.

The chain carries TRBV7-9 and TRBJ2-7; 9 bases fit TRBD1. Germline V gene lookup returns CDR1 SEHNR and CDR2 FQNEAQ (reference sequence). The CDR3 is 15 amino acids. J lost 2 bases, V lost 4 bases, and 6 bases had no gene match. Here the CDR3 DNA reads TGTGCCAGCAGCTCAGAAGACAGGGGGACCTACGAGCAGTACTTC. It specifies CASSSEDRGTYEQYF.

The chain carries TRBV12-3 or TRBV12-4 and TRBJ1-1; 7 bases line up with TRBD1. The CDR3 is 13 residues long. V was clipped by 10 bases and J by 0 bases; unmatched bases: 5. CDR3 region: CATKDRVNTEAFF. The CDR3 DNA reads as TGTGCCACGAAAGACAGGGTGAACACTGAAGCTTTCTTT.

The V call is TRBV5-4, the J call TRBJ2-7, with 7 nucleotides matching TRBD2. Germline V gene lookup returns CDR1 SGHNT and CDR2 YYREEE (reference sequence). The J segment lost 3 bases and the V segment lost 1 base, leaving 7 bases of the junction unmatched. CDR3 length equals 15 residues. The CDR3 sequence: CASSLFAGALYEQYF. The CDR3 nucleotides are TGTGCCAGCAGCTTGTTTGCGGGAGCCCTCTACGAGCAGTACTTC.

This chain connects TRBV7-9 to TRBJ1-6; D call uncertain. The germline V gene has CDR1 SEHNR and CDR2 FQNEAQ (reference sequence). The CDR3 runs 13 residues. The ends were cut back, 8 bases at V and 5 bases at J, with 10 bases in the middle. In DNA, the CDR3 is TGTGCCAGCGAGACACCGAATAATTCACCCCTCCACTTT. It encodes CASETPNNSPLHF.

This chain connects TRBV4-1 to TRBJ2-2, with 7 bases aligning to TRBD2. The V gene end was trimmed by 1 base and the J gene end by 4 bases; junction bases not matched to a gene: 3. The CDR3 length is 15 residues. CDR1 MGHRA and CDR2 YSYEKL come from the germline V gene. In nucleotides, the CDR3 is TGCGCCAGCAGCCAAGTCGCTAGCGGCACCGGGGAGCTGTTTTTT. Residues: CASSQVASGTGELFF.

This clonotype was counted a few times. V usage is TRBV28 and J usage is TRBJ2-1, with 10 bases matching TRBD2. CDR3 length: 13 amino acids. Trimming took 9 bases from V and 6 from J; bases not matched to a gene: 5. The germline CDR1 and CDR2 sequences are MDHEN and SYDVKM. CDR3 nucleotide sequence: TGTGCCAGTGGGACTAGCGCAACCAATGAGCAGTTCTTC. Its protein is CASGTSATNEQFF.

The rearrangement uses TRBV12-3 or TRBV12-4 and TRBJ2-1; D is unresolved. The CDR3 consists of 12 residues. Between the trimmed V and J ends, which lost 6 bases and 10 bases, there was a span of 13 bases. CDR3 residues: CASSPPGREQFF. Here the CDR3 DNA reads TGTGCCAGCAGCCCCCCTGGTAGAGAGCAGTTCTTC.

This clonotype has more than one count but fewer than ten. The J gene is TRBJ1-2, the V gene TRBV20-1; D ambiguous. The CDR3 sequence is 14 residues long. Looked up from germline, CDR1 is DFQATT and CDR2 is SNEGSKA (reference sequence). Trimming took 0 bases from V and 0 from J, leaving 8 bases between them. CDR3 nucleotide sequence: TGCAGTGCTAGAGATCGGGCGGCTAACTATGGCTACACCTTC. Translated, it gives CSARDRAANYGYTF.